The rows below give T cell receptor beta chains drawn from one sample of a study of somatic mutations in cytotoxic T cells in rheumatoid arthritis. Sequencing used immunoSEQ multiplex PCR; TCRdb keeps in-frame clones, though not all of them. The table includes about 7,400 clones, roughly nine tenths detected once. Specimen: CD8+ T cells sorted from blood. These receptors all stem from a woman between 65 and 79 years old with rheumatoid arthritis. The CDR3 runs from the conserved cysteine through the conserved F or W. Fields, in order: V gene, D gene, J gene, clone size, CDR3 DNA, CDR3 protein. A D gene is named only where the DNA matches it firmly. Clone size is shown for a subset of rows, as once, few, many or a class of expanded clone.

v_call: TRBV9
d_call: .
j_call: TRBJ1-1
clone_size: .
cdr3_nt: TGTGCCAGCAGCTCCCAGGGTGGGCCTGAAGCTTTCTTT
cdr3_aa: CASSSQGGPEAFF

v_call: TRBV21-1
d_call: .
j_call: TRBJ2-4
clone_size: .
cdr3_nt: TGTGCCAGCAGCAAAGCTTGCGGGGGGTACTTC
cdr3_aa: CASSKACGGYF

v_call: TRBV5-4
d_call: .
j_call: TRBJ1-5
clone_size: .
cdr3_nt: TGTGCCAGCAGCTCCCGGGGTAGCAATCAGCCCCAGCATTTT
cdr3_aa: CASSSRGSNQPQHF

v_call: TRBV5-5
d_call: TRBD1
j_call: TRBJ2-7
clone_size: .
cdr3_nt: TGTGCCAGCAGCTTGGAGGCCGGGACAGGGTACCACGAGCAGTACTTC
cdr3_aa: CASSLEAGTGYHEQYF

v_call: TRBV11-2
d_call: TRBD2
j_call: TRBJ2-2
clone_size: .
cdr3_nt: TGTGCCAGCAGCCACCCTAGCGGGGGGACCGGGGAGCTGTTTTTT
cdr3_aa: CASSHPSGGTGELFF

v_call: TRBV23-1
d_call: .
j_call: TRBJ1-2
clone_size: .
cdr3_nt: TGCGCCAGCAGTCAATCGATCGGGGGAACCGGAGTTTGGTATGGCTACACCTTC
cdr3_aa: CASSQSIGGTGVWYGYTF

v_call: TRBV2
d_call: TRBD2
j_call: TRBJ2-1
clone_size: .
cdr3_nt: TGTGCCATCTCCCTCAGCGGGGGGAACATCAATGAGCAGTTCTTC
cdr3_aa: CAISLSGGNINEQFF

v_call: TRBV13
d_call: .
j_call: TRBJ2-3
clone_size: .
cdr3_nt: .
cdr3_aa: CASSFSVSDTQYF

v_call: TRBV9
d_call: TRBD2
j_call: TRBJ2-3
clone_size: once
cdr3_nt: TGTGCCAGCAGCGCGAGGGGACTAGGGGGAAGTCTGAAAGATACGCAGTATTTT
cdr3_aa: CASSARGLGGSLKDTQYF

v_call: TRBV4-1
d_call: TRBD1
j_call: TRBJ2-1
clone_size: .
cdr3_nt: TGCGCCAGCAGCCTCCCTCCTGGGACAGTTTACAATGAGCAGTTCTTC
cdr3_aa: CASSLPPGTVYNEQFF

v_call: TRBV7-6
d_call: TRBD2
j_call: TRBJ2-7
clone_size: .
cdr3_nt: TGTGCCAGCAGCAAACTAGCGGGAGGAGCCTACGAGCAGTACTTC
cdr3_aa: CASSKLAGGAYEQYF

v_call: TRBV11-2
d_call: TRBD2
j_call: TRBJ2-7
clone_size: once
cdr3_nt: TGTGCCAGCAGCTTAGGACTAGCGGCTACCTACGAGCAGTACTTC
cdr3_aa: CASSLGLAATYEQYF

v_call: TRBV5-6
d_call: .
j_call: TRBJ1-5
clone_size: .
cdr3_nt: TGTGCCAGCAGCTTGGTAGGGGACAATCAGCCCCAGCATTTT
cdr3_aa: CASSLVGDNQPQHF

v_call: TRBV7-9
d_call: .
j_call: TRBJ2-1
clone_size: .
cdr3_nt: TGTGCCAGCAGCCTACAGCGGAGCAGCTCCTACAATGAGCAGTTCTTC
cdr3_aa: CASSLQRSSSYNEQFF

v_call: TRBV13
d_call: TRBD1
j_call: TRBJ1-2
clone_size: .
cdr3_nt: TGTGCCAGCAGCTTAGGGGGGAACAGGGGAAACTATGGCTACACCTTC
cdr3_aa: CASSLGGNRGNYGYTF

v_call: TRBV6-5
d_call: .
j_call: TRBJ2-7
clone_size: .
cdr3_nt: TGTGCCAGCAGTTACCTCCGAGAGGTCCTCCACGAGCAGTACTTC
cdr3_aa: CASSYLREVLHEQYF

v_call: TRBV5-1
d_call: TRBD1
j_call: TRBJ2-3
clone_size: .
cdr3_nt: TGCGCCAGCAGCACCGGGACAGTTAGCACAGATACGCAGTATTTT
cdr3_aa: CASSTGTVSTDTQYF

v_call: TRBV27
d_call: .
j_call: TRBJ2-2
clone_size: .
cdr3_nt: TGTGCCAGCAGTTTATTGGCTGGTACCGGGGAGCTGTTTTTT
cdr3_aa: CASSLLAGTGELFF

v_call: TRBV5-6
d_call: .
j_call: TRBJ2-7
clone_size: medium-sized
cdr3_nt: TGTGCCAGCAGCTTGTTTTCGGGAAGCGAGCAGTACTTC
cdr3_aa: CASSLFSGSEQYF

v_call: TRBV5-6
d_call: TRBD1
j_call: TRBJ2-2
clone_size: .
cdr3_nt: TGTGCCAGCAGCCCTGGACAGGGGGGGAACTCCGGGGAGCTGTTTTTT
cdr3_aa: CASSPGQGGNSGELFF

v_call: TRBV25-1
d_call: .
j_call: TRBJ2-7
clone_size: .
cdr3_nt: TGTGCCAGTGAAGGGGGAGCCTACGAGCAGTACTTC
cdr3_aa: CASEGGAYEQYF

v_call: TRBV7-9
d_call: TRBD1
j_call: TRBJ2-7
clone_size: .
cdr3_nt: TGTGCCAGCAGCTCACAGGGGGCCTACTCCTACGAGCAGTACTTC
cdr3_aa: CASSSQGAYSYEQYF

v_call: TRBV4-2
d_call: .
j_call: TRBJ2-5
clone_size: once
cdr3_nt: TGTGCCAGCAGCCACCGCCCAGGAGTAGCGGACCAAGAGACCCAGTACTTC
cdr3_aa: CASSHRPGVADQETQYF

v_call: TRBV7-6
d_call: TRBD1
j_call: TRBJ1-6
clone_size: .
cdr3_nt: TGTGCCAGCAGCTTAGCCGGGCAGGGGGATTCACCCCTCCACTTT
cdr3_aa: CASSLAGQGDSPLHF

v_call: TRBV6-6
d_call: .
j_call: TRBJ2-1
clone_size: .
cdr3_nt: TGTGCCAGCAGTTACGGCGGTGAGCAGTTCTTC
cdr3_aa: CASSYGGEQFF

v_call: TRBV6-4
d_call: .
j_call: TRBJ1-5
clone_size: .
cdr3_nt: TGTGCCAGCAGTGAAAGCGGGGAGGGACAGCCCCAGCATTTT
cdr3_aa: CASSESGEGQPQHF

v_call: TRBV9
d_call: .
j_call: TRBJ2-3
clone_size: .
cdr3_nt: TGTGCCAGCAGCGGACGTGGAGGGACAGATACGCAGTATTTT
cdr3_aa: CASSGRGGTDTQYF

v_call: TRBV7-8
d_call: .
j_call: TRBJ2-7
clone_size: .
cdr3_nt: TGTGCCGCGGCTCAGGGTCGGTCCTACGAGCAGTACTTC
cdr3_aa: CAAAQGRSYEQYF

v_call: TRBV11-3
d_call: TRBD1
j_call: TRBJ2-7
clone_size: .
cdr3_nt: TGTGCCAGCAGCCCCCATAGGACAGGGAGTGCCTACGAGCAGTACTTC
cdr3_aa: CASSPHRTGSAYEQYF

v_call: TRBV9
d_call: .
j_call: TRBJ1-1
clone_size: .
cdr3_nt: TGTGCCAGCAGCCCCCCAGGGGCGCAAAACACTGAAGCTTTCTTT
cdr3_aa: CASSPPGAQNTEAFF

v_call: TRBV7-8
d_call: .
j_call: TRBJ2-7
clone_size: .
cdr3_nt: TGTGCCACTCGCGGGCCAAGCTCCTACGAGCAGTACTTC
cdr3_aa: CATRGPSSYEQYF

v_call: TRBV29-1
d_call: TRBD2
j_call: TRBJ2-1
clone_size: .
cdr3_nt: TGCAGCGGGGGACTAGCGGGATCCTACAATGAGCAGTTCTTC
cdr3_aa: CSGGLAGSYNEQFF

v_call: TRBV7-3
d_call: TRBD2
j_call: TRBJ2-3
clone_size: .
cdr3_nt: TGTGCCAGCAGTTCTAAAGCGGGGGGGGGCACAGATACGCAGTATTTT
cdr3_aa: CASSSKAGGGTDTQYF

v_call: TRBV29-1
d_call: .
j_call: TRBJ2-5
clone_size: once
cdr3_nt: TGCAGTGTTGAAGATAAGGGGGTTGACCAAGAGACCCAGTACTTC
cdr3_aa: CSVEDKGVDQETQYF

v_call: TRBV29-1
d_call: .
j_call: TRBJ1-1
clone_size: once
cdr3_nt: TGCAGCGTGGCGATGATTTACCAGGGCACTGAAGCTTTCTTT
cdr3_aa: CSVAMIYQGTEAFF